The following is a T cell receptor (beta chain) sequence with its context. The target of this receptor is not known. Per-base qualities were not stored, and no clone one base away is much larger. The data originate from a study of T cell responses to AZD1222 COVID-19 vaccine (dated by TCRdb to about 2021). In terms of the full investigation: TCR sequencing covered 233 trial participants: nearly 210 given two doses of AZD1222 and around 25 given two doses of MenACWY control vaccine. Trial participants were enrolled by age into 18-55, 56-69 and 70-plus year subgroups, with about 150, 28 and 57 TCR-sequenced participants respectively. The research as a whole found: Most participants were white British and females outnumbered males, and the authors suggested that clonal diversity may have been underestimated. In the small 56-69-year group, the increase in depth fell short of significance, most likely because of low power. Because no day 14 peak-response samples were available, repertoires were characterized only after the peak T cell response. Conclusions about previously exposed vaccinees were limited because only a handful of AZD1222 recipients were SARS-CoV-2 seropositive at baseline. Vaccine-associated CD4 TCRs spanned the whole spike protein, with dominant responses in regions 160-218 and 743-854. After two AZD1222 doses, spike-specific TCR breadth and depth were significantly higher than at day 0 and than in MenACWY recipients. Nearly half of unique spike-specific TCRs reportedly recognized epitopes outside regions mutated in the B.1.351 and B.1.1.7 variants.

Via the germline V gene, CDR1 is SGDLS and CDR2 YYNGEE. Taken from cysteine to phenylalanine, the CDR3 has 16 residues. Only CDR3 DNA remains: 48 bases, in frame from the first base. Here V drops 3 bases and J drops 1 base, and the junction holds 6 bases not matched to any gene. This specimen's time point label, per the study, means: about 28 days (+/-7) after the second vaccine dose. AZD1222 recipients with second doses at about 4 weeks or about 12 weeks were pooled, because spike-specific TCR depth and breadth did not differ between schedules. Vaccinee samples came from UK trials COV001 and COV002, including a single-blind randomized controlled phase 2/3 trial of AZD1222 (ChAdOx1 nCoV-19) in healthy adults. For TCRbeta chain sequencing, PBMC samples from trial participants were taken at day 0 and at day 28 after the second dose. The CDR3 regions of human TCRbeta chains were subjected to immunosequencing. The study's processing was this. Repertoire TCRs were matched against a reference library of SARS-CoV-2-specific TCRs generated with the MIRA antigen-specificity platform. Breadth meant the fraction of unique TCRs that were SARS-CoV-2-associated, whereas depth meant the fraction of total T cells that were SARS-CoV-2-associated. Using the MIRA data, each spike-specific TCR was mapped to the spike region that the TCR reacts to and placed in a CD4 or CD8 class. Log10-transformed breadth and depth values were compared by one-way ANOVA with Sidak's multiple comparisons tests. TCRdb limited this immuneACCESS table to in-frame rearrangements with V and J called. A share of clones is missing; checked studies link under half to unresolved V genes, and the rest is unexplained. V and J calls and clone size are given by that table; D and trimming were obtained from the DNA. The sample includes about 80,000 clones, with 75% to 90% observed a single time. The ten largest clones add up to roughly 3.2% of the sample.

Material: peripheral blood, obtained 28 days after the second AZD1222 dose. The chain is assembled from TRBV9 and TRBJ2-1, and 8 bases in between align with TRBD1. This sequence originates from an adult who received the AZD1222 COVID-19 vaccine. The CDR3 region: CASSADRDRSYNEQFF. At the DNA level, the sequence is TGTGCCAGCAGCGCCGACCGGGACAGGTCCTACAATGAGCAGTTCTTC.